These T cell receptor beta chains were read from a single sample in a study of cytomegalovirus exposure and HLA in healthy donors. Assay: immunoSEQ multiplex PCR; the TCRdb copy retains only in-frame clones and omits some. This table holds about 160,000 clones, over 75% found once. The sample comprised PBMCs. The receptors were gathered from a woman aged 50 to 60 in good health and CMV-seropositive. Both conserved end residues are part of each CDR3. Fields, in order: D gene, V gene, J gene, CDR3 protein, CDR3 DNA. D genes are given only for firm matches.

>-|TRBV21-1|TRBJ1-5
CASSKKRGWQPQHF
TGTGCCAGCAGCAAAAAAAGGGGTTGGCAGCCCCAGCATTTT
>TRBD2|TRBV7-9|TRBJ2-3
CSSSPGLAGGPTDTQYF
TGTTCCAGCAGCCCCGGACTAGCGGGAGGCCCCACAGATACGCAGTATTTT
>TRBD1|TRBV5-4|TRBJ1-2
CASSPTGTGTRGYTF
TGTGCCAGCAGCCCAACCGGGACAGGGACGCGCGGCTACACCTTC
>-|TRBV7-2|TRBJ2-2
CASSFAGPGELFF
TGTGCCAGCAGCTTCGCAGGGCCCGGGGAGCTGTTTTTT
>-|TRBV7-6|TRBJ2-7
CASGGAPYEQYF
TGTGCCAGCGGGGGGGCACCCTACGAGCAGTACTTC
>-|TRBV7-2|TRBJ1-1
CASSLGLRNTEAFF
TGTGCCAGCAGCCTAGGACTCCGGAACACTGAAGCTTTCTTT
>TRBD1|TRBV6-1|TRBJ2-7
CASSRDREAYEQYF
TGTGCCAGCAGCCGGGACAGGGAGGCGTACGAGCAGTACTTC
>-|TRBV27|TRBJ2-7
CASSSVLASYEQYF
TGTGCCAGCAGTTCGGTCCTAGCGTCCTACGAGCAGTACTTC
>TRBD1|TRBV29-1|TRBJ2-7
CSVEQGDSGTYEQYF
TGCAGCGTTGAGCAAGGGGACAGCGGAACCTACGAGCAGTACTTC
>-|TRBV7-9|TRBJ2-2
CSSKSGERGELFF
TGTTCCAGCAAATCCGGGGAGCGGGGGGAGCTGTTTTTT
>TRBD1|TRBV4-3|TRBJ2-7
CASSQDSNRGYYEQYF
TGCGCCAGCAGCCAAGATAGTAACAGGGGTTATTACGAGCAGTACTTC